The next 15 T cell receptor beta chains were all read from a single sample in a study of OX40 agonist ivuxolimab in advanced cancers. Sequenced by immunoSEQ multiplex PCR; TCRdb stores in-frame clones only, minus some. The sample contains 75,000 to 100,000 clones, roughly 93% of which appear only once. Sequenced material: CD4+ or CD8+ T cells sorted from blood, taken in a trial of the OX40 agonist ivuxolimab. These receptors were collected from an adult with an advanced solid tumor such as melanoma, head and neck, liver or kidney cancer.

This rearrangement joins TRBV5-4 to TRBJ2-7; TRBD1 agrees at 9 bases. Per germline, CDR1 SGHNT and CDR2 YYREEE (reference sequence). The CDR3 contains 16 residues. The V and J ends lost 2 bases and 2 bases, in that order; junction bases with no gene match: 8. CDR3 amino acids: CASSLTTGGRPYEQYF. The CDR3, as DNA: TGTGCCAGCAGCTTAACGACAGGGGGAAGGCCCTACGAGCAGTACTTC.

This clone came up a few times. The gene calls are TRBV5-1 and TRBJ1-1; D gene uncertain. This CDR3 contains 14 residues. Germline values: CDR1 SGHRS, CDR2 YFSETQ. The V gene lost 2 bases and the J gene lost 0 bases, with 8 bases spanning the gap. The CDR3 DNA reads TGCGCCAGCAGCTTTTGGGGTATGAACACTGAAGCTTTCTTT. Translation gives CASSFWGMNTEAFF.

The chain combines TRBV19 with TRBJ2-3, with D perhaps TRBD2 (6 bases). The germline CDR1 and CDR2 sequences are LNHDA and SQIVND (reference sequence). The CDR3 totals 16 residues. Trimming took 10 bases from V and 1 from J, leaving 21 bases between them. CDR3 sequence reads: CATSRSWGVGTDTQYF. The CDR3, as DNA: TGTGCCACCTCTCGGTCATGGGGGGTGGGCACAGATACGCAGTATTTT.

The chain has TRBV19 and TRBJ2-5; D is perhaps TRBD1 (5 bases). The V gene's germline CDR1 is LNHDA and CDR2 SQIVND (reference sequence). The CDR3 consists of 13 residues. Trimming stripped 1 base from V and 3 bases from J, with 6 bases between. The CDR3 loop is CASSIGQKETQYF. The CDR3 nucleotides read TGTGCCAGTAGTATAGGACAGAAAGAGACCCAGTACTTC.

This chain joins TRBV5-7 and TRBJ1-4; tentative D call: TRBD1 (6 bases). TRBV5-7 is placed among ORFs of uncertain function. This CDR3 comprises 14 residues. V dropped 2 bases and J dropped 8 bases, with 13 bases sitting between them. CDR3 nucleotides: TGTGCCAGCAGCTTTGAACAGGGTGGGGAAAAACTGTTTTTT. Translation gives CASSFEQGGEKLFF.

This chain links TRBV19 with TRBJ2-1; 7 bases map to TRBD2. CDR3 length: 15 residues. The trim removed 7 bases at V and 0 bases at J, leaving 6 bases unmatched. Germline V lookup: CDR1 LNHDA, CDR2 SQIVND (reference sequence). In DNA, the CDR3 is TGTGCCAGTATGGGAGGGGTAGACTCCTACAATGAGCAGTTCTTC. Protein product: CASMGGVDSYNEQFF.

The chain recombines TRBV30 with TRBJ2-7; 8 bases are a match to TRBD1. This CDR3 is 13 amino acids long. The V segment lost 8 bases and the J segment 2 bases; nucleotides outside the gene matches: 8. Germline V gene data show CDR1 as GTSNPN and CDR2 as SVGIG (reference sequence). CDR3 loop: CAGGTGSTYEQYF. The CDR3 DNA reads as TGTGCCGGGGGGACAGGTTCTACCTACGAGCAGTACTTC.

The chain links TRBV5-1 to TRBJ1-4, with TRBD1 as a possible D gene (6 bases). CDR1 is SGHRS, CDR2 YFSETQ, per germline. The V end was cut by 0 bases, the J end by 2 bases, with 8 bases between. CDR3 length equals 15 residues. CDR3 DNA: TGCGCCAGCAGCTTGGGTGGGGGCACTAATGAAAAACTGTTTTTT. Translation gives CASSLGGGTNEKLFF.

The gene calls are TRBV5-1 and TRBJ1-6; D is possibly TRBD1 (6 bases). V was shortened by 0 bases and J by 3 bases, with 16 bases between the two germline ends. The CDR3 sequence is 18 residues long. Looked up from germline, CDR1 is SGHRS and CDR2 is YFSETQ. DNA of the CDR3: TGCGCCAGCAGCTTGGACATCCCGGGACAAGGCTATAATTCACCCCTCCACTTT. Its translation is CASSLDIPGQGYNSPLHF.

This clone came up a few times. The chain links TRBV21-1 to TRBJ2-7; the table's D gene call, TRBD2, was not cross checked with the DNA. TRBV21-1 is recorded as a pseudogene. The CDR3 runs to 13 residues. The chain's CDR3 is CASSKDAGYEQYF. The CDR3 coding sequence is TGTGCCAGCAGCAAAGATGCGGGGTATGAGCAGTACTTC.

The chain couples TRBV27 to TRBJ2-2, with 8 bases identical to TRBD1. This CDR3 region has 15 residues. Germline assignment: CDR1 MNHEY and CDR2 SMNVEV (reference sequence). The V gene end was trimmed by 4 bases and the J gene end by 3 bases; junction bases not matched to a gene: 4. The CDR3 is CASSSDREYTGELFF. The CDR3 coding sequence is TGTGCCAGCAGTTCGGACAGGGAGTACACCGGGGAGCTGTTTTTT.

The CDR3, as DNA: TGTGCCAGCAGCTTAACTGGGACTCCTTCTAGCAATCAGCCCCAGCATTTT. The encoded protein is CASSLTGTPSSNQPQHF. The chain joins TRBV7-2 to TRBJ1-5, with D possibly being TRBD1 (5 bases). Trimming removed 2 bases at V and 0 bases at J, with 14 bases between. The germline V gene encodes CDR1 SGHTA and CDR2 FQGNSA. The CDR3 length is 17 residues.

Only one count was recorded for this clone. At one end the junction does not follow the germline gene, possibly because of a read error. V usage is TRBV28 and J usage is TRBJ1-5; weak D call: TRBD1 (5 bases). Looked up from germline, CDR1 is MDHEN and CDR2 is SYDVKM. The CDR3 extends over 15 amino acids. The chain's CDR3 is CASRSGTAKDHPQHF. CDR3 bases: TGTGCCAGCAGGTCTGGGACGGCTAAGGATCACCCCCAGCATTTT.

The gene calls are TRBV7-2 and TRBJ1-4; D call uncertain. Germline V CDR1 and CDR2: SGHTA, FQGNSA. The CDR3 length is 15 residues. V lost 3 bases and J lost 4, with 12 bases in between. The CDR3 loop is CASSLSGGINEKLFF. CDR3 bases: TGTGCCAGCAGCTTGTCTGGCGGGATTAATGAAAAACTGTTTTTT.

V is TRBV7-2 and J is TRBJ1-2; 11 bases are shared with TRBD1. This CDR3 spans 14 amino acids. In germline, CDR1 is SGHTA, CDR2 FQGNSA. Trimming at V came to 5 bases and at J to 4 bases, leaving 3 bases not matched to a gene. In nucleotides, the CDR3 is TGTGCCAGCAGCCCGGACAGGGGGCTCTATGGCTACACCTTC. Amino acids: CASSPDRGLYGYTF.